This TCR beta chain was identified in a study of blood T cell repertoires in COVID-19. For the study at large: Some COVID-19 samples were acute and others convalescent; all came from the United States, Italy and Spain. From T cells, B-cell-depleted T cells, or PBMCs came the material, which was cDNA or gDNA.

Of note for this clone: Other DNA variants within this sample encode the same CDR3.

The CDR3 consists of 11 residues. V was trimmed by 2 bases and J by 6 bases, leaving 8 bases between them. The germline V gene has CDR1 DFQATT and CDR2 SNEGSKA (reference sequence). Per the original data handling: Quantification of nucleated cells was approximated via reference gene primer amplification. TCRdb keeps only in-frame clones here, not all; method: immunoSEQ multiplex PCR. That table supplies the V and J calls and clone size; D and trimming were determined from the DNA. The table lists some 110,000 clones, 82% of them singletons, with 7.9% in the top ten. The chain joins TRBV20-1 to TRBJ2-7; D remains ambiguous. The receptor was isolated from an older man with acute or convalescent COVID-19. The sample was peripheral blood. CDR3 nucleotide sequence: TGCAGTGCTAGATCGGGTTTCGAGCAGTACTTC. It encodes CSARSGFEQYF.